The rows below give T cell receptor beta chains drawn from one sample of a study of T cell responses to AZD1222 COVID-19 vaccine. TCRdb's copy holds only in-frame clones and misses some; the assay was immunoSEQ multiplex PCR. Among 95,000 to 130,000 clones listed, about 91% were seen once. This specimen consisted of peripheral blood, obtained on day 0 of AZD1222 vaccination. The receptors originated from an adult in good health. Each CDR3 is given with its conserved first and last residue. The D gene is left open where the match is weak. Clone size, where shown, is once, few, many, or a class for clones that have expanded.

clone_size	d_call	v_call	cdr3_length	j_call	cdr3_aa
.	.	TRBV7-8	14	TRBJ1-4	CASSSWGLNEKLFF
.	.	TRBV12-2	17	TRBJ2-7	CASRLVPHPYNAYEQYF
.	TRBD1	TRBV14	15	TRBJ2-5	CASSKLGQGEETQYF
.	.	TRBV4-1	14	TRBJ1-1	CASSLQGQSTEAFF
.	.	TRBV20-1	13	TRBJ2-2	CSASSPNTGELFF
few	.	TRBV30	13	TRBJ1-6	CAWSVLRLSPLHF
.	TRBD2	TRBV27	17	TRBJ2-5	CASSFNIAGSPFETQYF
.	TRBD1	TRBV18	16	TRBJ2-7	CASSPPLRTGGYEQYF
.	.	TRBV2	13	TRBJ1-4	CASTNGQNEKLFF
.	.	TRBV19	17	TRBJ2-1	CASSMGGQANGYNEQFF
.	TRBD1	TRBV5-1	16	TRBJ2-2	CASSLEGQPNTGELFF
.	.	TRBV9	15	TRBJ1-5	CASSVEGYSNQPQHF
.	.	TRBV7-9	15	TRBJ2-7	CASSLAPGQAGEQYF
.	TRBD2	TRBV24-1	14	TRBJ2-1	CATSPGGPYNEQFF
once	TRBD1	TRBV6-5	15	TRBJ2-3	CASSSQGVMPDTQYF
once	.	TRBV30	14	TRBJ2-3	CAWALASVTDTQYF
.	TRBD1	TRBV2	14	TRBJ2-5	CASWRDRSGQSQYF
.	.	TRBV6-2/TRBV6-3	12	TRBJ2-7	CASSPQGYEQYF
few	.	TRBV30	16	TRBJ1-5	CAWSVRGRAGNQPQHF
.	.	TRBV30	14	TRBJ1-1	CAWSVRGVNTEAFF
.	TRBD1	TRBV18	18	TRBJ2-7	CASSPTAQGAPSSYEQYF
once	.	TRBV9	17	TRBJ1-2	CASSVGGGALKAYGYTF
.	TRBD2	TRBV3-1/TRBV3-2	18	TRBJ2-2	CASRPRGSGTRGTGELFF
.	.	TRBV7-8	15	TRBJ1-2	CASSQASGAYYGYTF
.	.	TRBV14	15	TRBJ2-3	CASSPLGGPTDTQYF
.	TRBD1	TRBV7-2	15	TRBJ1-2	CASSWVTGGSYGYTF
.	.	TRBV7-2	14	TRBJ1-5	CASSAEGIGQPQHF
.	.	TRBV7-2	12	TRBJ1-1	CASSFWGTEAFF
.	.	TRBV9	14	TRBJ1-3	CASSVSSSGNTIYF
once	TRBD2	TRBV6-2/TRBV6-3	15	TRBJ2-1	CASSYGGRPYNEQFF
.	TRBD2	TRBV13	16	TRBJ2-2	CASSSQGSGRTGELFF
.	.	TRBV2	15	TRBJ1-2	CASRTDSGSGNGYTF
.	TRBD1	TRBV27	15	TRBJ1-6	CASSLEQGENSPLHF
.	TRBD1	TRBV11-2	16	TRBJ1-2	CASSHTGTGVNYGYTF
.	.	TRBV7-2	16	TRBJ1-5	CASSLVPRPGSQPQHF
.	.	TRBV24-1	14	TRBJ1-5	CATSGGRVNQPQHF
.	.	TRBV12-3/TRBV12-4	13	TRBJ2-1	CASSLLDYNEQFF
.	TRBD1	TRBV14	17	TRBJ1-3	CASSQQTGFKSGNTIYF
.	.	TRBV28	16	TRBJ2-5	CASSLYTGTVQETQYF
.	TRBD1	TRBV9	14	TRBJ1-2	CASSVGTGNYGYTF
.	TRBD2	TRBV3-1/TRBV3-2	18	TRBJ2-7	CASRGTSGGYSVSYEQYF
.	.	TRBV14	14	TRBJ1-1	CASSSSGMNTEAFF
.	.	TRBV5-1	14	TRBJ1-6	CASSFQGDNSPLHF
.	.	TRBV30	13	TRBJ2-3	CAWSATDGDTQYF
.	TRBD2	TRBV7-2	17	TRBJ2-7	CASSVLRGGQGGYEQYF
.	.	TRBV2	13	TRBJ2-7	CASSLTGISEQYF
.	TRBD2	TRBV7-2	15	TRBJ2-1	CASSLVLAGGYEQFF
.	.	TRBV19	14	TRBJ2-2	CASSIRGGGGELFF
.	TRBD1	TRBV19	15	TRBJ1-1	CASSMGTDRNTEAFF
.	TRBD1	TRBV6-5	16	TRBJ2-7	CASSYSPGQGGNEQYF
.	.	TRBV6-5	13	TRBJ2-7	CASSYSSGNEQYF
.	TRBD2	TRBV18	14	TRBJ2-7	CASSSSSGSYEQYF
once	.	TRBV18	12	TRBJ2-7	CASSQQGYEQYF